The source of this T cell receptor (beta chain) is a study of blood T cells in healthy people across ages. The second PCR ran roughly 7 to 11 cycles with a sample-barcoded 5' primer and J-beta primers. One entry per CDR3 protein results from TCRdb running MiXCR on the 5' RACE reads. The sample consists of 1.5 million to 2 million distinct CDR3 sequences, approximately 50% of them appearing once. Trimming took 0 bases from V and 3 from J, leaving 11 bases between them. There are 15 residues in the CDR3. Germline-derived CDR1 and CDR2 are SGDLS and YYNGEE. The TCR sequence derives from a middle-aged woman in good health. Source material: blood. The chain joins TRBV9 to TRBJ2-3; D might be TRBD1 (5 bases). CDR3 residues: CASSVVQGLTDTQYF. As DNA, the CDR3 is TGTGCCAGCAGCGTAGTCCAGGGATTAACAGATACGCAGTATTTT.